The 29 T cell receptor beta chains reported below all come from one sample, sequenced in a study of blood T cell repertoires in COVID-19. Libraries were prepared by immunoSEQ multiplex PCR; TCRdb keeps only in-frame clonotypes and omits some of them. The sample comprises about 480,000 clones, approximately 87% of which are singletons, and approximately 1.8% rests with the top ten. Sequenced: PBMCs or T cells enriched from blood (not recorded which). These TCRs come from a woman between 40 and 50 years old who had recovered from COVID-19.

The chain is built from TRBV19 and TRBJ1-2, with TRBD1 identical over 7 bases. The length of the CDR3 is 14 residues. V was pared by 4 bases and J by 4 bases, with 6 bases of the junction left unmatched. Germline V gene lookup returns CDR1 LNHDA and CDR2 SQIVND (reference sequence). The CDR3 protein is CASSKPGTAYGYTF. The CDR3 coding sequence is TGTGCCAGTAGTAAACCCGGGACAGCCTATGGCTACACCTTC.

CDR3 bases: TGTGCCAGCAGCTCTGTAGCGGGAGCGGGGAACATTCAGTACTTC. It specifies CASSSVAGAGNIQYF. The rearrangement uses TRBV7-9 and TRBJ2-4; 9 nucleotides line up with TRBD2. V shed 4 bases and J 7 bases; nucleotides not matched to a gene: 8. The CDR3 runs 15 residues. CDR1 and CDR2 from the germline V gene are SEHNR and FQNEAQ (reference sequence).

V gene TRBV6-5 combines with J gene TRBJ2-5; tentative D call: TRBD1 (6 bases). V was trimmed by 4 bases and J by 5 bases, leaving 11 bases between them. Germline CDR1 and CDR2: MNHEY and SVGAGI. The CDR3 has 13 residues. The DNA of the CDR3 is TGTGCCAGCAGTTTATCAGGGGCGGAGACCCAGTACTTC. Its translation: CASSLSGAETQYF.

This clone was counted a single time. CDR3 DNA: TGTGCCAGCAGTTTACAGGGATTTAACACTGAAGCTTTCTTT. Amino acids: CASSLQGFNTEAFF. The chain combines TRBV27 with TRBJ1-1, with D possibly being TRBD1 (5 bases). This CDR3 has 14 residues. Trimming removed 2 bases from V and 2 bases from J, with 9 bases in between. The germline V gene has CDR1 MNHEY and CDR2 SMNVEV (reference sequence).

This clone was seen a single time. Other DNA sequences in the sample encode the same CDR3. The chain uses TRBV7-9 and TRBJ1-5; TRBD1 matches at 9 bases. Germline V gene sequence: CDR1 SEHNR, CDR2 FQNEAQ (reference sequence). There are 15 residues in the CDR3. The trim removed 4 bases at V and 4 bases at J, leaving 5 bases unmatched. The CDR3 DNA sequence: TGTGCCAGCAGCTCAGGGACAGGGCGGAATCAGCCCCAGCATTTT. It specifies CASSSGTGRNQPQHF.

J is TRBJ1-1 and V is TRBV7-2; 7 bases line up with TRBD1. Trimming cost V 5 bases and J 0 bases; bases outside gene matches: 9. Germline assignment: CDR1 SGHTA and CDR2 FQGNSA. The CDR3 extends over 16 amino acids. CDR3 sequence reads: CASSPKTGTLNTEAFF. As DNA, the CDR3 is TGTGCCAGCAGCCCCAAGACAGGGACGTTGAACACTGAAGCTTTCTTT.

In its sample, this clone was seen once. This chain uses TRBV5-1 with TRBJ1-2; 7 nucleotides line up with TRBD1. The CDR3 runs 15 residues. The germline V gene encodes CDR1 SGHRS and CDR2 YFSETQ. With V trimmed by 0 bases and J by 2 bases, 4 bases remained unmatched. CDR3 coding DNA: TGCGCCAGCAGCTTGGGAGGGGGCAGGAACTATGGCTACACCTTC. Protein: CASSLGGGRNYGYTF.

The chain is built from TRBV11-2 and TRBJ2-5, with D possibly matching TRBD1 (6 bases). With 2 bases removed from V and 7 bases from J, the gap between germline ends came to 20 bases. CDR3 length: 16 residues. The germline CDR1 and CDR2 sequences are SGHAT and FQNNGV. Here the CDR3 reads CASSLIAPSGRGTQYF. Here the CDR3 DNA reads TGTGCCAGCAGCTTAATCGCCCCCAGCGGCAGGGGGACCCAGTACTTC.

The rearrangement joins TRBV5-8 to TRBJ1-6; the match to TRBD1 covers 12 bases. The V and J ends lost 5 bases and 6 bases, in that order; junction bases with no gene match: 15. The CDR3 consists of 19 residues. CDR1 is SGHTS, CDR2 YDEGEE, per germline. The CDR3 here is CASRRGRDRDRGPNSPLHF. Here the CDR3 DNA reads TGTGCCAGCAGGCGCGGTAGGGACCGGGACAGGGGGCCTAATTCACCCCTCCACTTT.

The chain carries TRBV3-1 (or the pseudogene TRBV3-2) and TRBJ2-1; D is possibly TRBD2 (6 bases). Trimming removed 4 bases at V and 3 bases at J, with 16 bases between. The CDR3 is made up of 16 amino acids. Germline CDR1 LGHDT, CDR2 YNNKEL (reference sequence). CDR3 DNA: TGTGCCAGCAGCCCTACCGGGACTTCGTACTACAATGAGCAGTTCTTC. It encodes CASSPTGTSYYNEQFF.

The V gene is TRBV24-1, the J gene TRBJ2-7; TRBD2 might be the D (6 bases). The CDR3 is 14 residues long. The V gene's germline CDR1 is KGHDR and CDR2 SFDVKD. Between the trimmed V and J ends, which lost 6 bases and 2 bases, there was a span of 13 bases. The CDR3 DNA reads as TGTGCCACCAGTCCGGGACTCTACCCCTACGAGCAGTACTTC. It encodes CATSPGLYPYEQYF.

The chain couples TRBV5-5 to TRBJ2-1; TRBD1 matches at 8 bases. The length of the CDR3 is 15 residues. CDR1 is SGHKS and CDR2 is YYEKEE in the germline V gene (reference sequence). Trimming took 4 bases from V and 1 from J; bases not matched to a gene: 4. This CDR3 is CASSGGQVSYNEQFF. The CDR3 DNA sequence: TGTGCCAGCAGCGGGGGACAGGTGTCCTACAATGAGCAGTTCTTC. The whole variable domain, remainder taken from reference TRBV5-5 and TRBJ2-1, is DAGVTQSPTHLIKTRGQQVTLRCSPISGHKSVSWYQQVLGQGPQFIFQYYEKEERGRGNFPDRFSARQFPNYSSELNVNALLLGDSALYLCASSGGQVSYNEQFFGPGTRLTVL.

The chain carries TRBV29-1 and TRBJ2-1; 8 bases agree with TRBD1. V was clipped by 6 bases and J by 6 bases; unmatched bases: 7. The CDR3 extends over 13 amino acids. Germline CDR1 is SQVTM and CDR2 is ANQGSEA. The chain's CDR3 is CSVGQGFGNEQFF. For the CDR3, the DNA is TGCAGCGTAGGACAGGGCTTTGGCAATGAGCAGTTCTTC.

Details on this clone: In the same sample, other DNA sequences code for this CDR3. Written as DNA, the CDR3 is TGTGCCAGCAGCTTAGCGCGTGAAGAGACCCAGTACTTC. Protein sequence: CASSLAREETQYF. V and J are TRBV7-2 and TRBJ2-5; no clear D gene. The length of the CDR3 is 13 residues. Germline loops: CDR1 SGHTA, CDR2 FQGNSA. Trimming pared 0 bases from V and 3 bases from J, leaving 5 bases between.

The DNA of the CDR3 is TGTGCCAGCTCACCGGAGAGGGAGACCCAGTACTTC. This sequence encodes CASSPERETQYF. The V call is TRBV18, the J call TRBJ2-5; D gene uncertain. This CDR3 contains 12 residues. Germline CDR1 KGHSH, CDR2 LQKENI. V lost 3 bases to trimming and J lost 5 bases, with 7 bases between them.

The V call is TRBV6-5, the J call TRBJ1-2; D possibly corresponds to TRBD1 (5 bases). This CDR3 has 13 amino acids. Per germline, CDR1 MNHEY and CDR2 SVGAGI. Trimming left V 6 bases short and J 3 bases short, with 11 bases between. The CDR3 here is CASRFREDYGYTF. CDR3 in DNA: TGTGCCAGCAGATTCAGGGAGGACTATGGCTACACCTTC.

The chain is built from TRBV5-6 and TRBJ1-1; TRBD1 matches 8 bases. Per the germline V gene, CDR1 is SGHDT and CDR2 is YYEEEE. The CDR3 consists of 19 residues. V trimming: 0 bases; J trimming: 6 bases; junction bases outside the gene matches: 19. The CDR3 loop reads CASSLGGQEGSHFPPEAFF. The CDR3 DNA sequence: TGTGCCAGCAGCTTGGGGGGACAGGAAGGATCCCATTTCCCTCCTGAAGCTTTCTTT.

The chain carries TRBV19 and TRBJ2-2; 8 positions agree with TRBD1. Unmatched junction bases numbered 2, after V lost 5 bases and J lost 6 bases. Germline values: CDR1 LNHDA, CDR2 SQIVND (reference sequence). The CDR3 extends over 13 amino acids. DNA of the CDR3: TGTGCCAGTAGTTCCAGGGGGCCCGGGGAGCTGTTTTTT. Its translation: CASSSRGPGELFF.

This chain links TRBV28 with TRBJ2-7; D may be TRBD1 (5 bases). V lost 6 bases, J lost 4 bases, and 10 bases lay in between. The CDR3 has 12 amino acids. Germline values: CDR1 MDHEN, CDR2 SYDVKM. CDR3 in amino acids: CASSLTAYEQYF. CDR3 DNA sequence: TGTGCCAGCAGCCTGACAGCTTACGAGCAGTACTTC.

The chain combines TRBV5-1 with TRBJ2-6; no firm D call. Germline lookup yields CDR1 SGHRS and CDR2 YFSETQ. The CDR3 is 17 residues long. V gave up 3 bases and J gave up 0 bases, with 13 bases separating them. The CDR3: CASSSSLNPSGANVLTF. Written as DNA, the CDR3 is TGCGCCAGCAGCTCCAGTTTAAACCCCTCTGGGGCCAACGTCCTGACTTTC.

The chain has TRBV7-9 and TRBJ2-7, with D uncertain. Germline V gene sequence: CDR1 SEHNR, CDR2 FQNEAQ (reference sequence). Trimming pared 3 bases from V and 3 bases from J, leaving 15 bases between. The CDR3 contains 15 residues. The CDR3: CASSFGRPLRYEQYF. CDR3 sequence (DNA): TGTGCCAGCAGCTTTGGGCGCCCACTTCGCTACGAGCAGTACTTC. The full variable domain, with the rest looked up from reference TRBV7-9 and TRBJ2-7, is DTGVSQNPRHKITKRGQNVTFRCDPISEHNRLYWYRQTLGQGPEFLTYFQNEAQLEKSRLLSDRFSAERPKGSFSTLEIQRTEQGDSAMYLCASSFGRPLRYEQYFGPGTRLTVT.

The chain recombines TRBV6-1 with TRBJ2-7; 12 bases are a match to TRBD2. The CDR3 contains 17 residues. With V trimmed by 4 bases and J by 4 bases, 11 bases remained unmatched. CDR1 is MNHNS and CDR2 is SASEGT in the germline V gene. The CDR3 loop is CASSGLDTSGRWYEQYF. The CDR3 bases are TGTGCCAGCAGTGGTTTGGACACTAGCGGGAGGTGGTACGAGCAGTACTTC.

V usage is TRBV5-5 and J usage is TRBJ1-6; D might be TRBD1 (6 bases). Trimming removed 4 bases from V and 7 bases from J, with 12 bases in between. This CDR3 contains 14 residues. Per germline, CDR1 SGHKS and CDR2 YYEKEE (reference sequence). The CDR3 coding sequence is TGTGCCAGCAGCCCACAGGGAGAAAATTCACCCCTCCACTTT. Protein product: CASSPQGENSPLHF.

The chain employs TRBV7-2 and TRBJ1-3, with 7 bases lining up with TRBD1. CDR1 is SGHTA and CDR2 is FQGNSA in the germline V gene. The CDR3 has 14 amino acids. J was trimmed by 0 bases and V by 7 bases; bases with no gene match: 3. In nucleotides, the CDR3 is TGTGCCAGCACCGACAGGGCCTCTGGAAACACCATATATTTT. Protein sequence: CASTDRASGNTIYF.

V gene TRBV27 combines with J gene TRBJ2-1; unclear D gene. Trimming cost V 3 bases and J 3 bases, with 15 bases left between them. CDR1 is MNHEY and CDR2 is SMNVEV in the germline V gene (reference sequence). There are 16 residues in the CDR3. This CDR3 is CASSFGSNPHYNEQFF. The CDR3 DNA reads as TGTGCCAGCAGTTTCGGGTCAAACCCTCACTACAATGAGCAGTTCTTC.

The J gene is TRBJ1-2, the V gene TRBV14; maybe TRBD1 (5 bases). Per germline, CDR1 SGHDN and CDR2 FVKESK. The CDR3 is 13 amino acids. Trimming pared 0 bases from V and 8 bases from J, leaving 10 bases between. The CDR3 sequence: CASSQEEGSGYTF. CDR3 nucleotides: TGTGCCAGCAGCCAAGAGGAGGGGAGCGGCTACACCTTC.

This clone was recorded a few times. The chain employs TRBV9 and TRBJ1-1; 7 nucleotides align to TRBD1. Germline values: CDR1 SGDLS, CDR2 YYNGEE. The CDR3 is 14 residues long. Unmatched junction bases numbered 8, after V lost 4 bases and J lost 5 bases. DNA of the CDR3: TGTGCCAGCAGCCAGGGGACAGTGGGGACTGAAGCTTTCTTT. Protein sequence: CASSQGTVGTEAFF.

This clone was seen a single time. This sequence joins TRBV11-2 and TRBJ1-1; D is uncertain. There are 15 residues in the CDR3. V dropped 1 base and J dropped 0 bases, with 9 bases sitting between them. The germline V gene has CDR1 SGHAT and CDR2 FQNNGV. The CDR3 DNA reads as TGTGCCAGCAGCTTAGCGGGTAGCATGAACACTGAAGCTTTCTTT. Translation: CASSLAGSMNTEAFF.

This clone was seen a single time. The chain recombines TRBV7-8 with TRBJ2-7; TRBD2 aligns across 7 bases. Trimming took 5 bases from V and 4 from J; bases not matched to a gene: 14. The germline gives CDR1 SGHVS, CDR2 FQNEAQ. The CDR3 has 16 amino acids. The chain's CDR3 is CASSLSGTTARYEQYF. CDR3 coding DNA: TGTGCCAGCAGCCTATCCGGGACTACCGCCCGGTACGAGCAGTACTTC.